Each of the 16 T cell receptor beta chains below was sequenced from the same sample in a study of blood T cells in healthy people across ages. Primers used in a second PCR of roughly 7 to 11 cycles were a sample-barcoded 5' primer and a J-beta primer mix. TCRdb reprocessed the 5' RACE reads with MiXCR, giving one entry per CDR3 protein. This sample carries hundreds of thousands of distinct CDR3 sequences, over 40% of them seen once, and the ten largest clones take approximately 13%. Sequences were obtained from blood. The receptors were sampled from a woman aged 80 or over in good health.

The rearrangement joins TRBV20-1 to TRBJ1-5; tentatively, D is TRBD1 (6 bases). Germline lookup yields CDR1 DFQATT and CDR2 SNEGSKA (reference sequence). The CDR3 extends over 15 amino acids. V was pared by 3 bases and J by 1 base, with 13 bases between. This CDR3 reads CSARGGGKSNQPQHF. CDR3 nucleotide sequence: TGCAGTGCTAGGGGGGGGGGCAAAAGCAATCAGCCCCAGCATTTT.

The chain is built from TRBV7-2 and TRBJ1-3; D is unclear. The V gene lost 4 bases and the J gene lost 0 bases, with 16 bases spanning the gap. CDR1 is SGHTA and CDR2 is FQGNSA in the germline V gene. The CDR3 sequence is 17 residues long. CDR3 region: CASSSSRQASSGNTIYF. For the CDR3, the DNA is TGTGCCAGCAGCTCCTCCCGCCAAGCGTCCTCTGGAAACACCATATATTTT.

The table lists this clonotype with a few counts. V gene TRBV27 combines with J gene TRBJ1-6, with a possible D match to TRBD1 (5 bases). Per germline, CDR1 MNHEY and CDR2 SMNVEV (reference sequence). This CDR3 comprises 16 residues. Trimming took off 4 bases at V and 7 bases at J, with 17 bases between the two ends. The CDR3 nucleotides are TGTGCCAGCAGTTATCTCCAGGGATCCATCAATTCACCCCTCCACTTT. Its translation is CASSYLQGSINSPLHF.

Regarding this clonotype: Being one base from a much bigger clone, this may be a read error. The V and J genes are TRBV5-1 and TRBJ2-3; D not certain. Trimming removed 4 bases from V and 4 bases from J, with 13 bases in between. From germline, CDR1 is SGHRS and CDR2 YFSETQ. CDR3 length: 14 residues. CDR3: CASSGQTNADTQYF. CDR3 nucleotides: TGCGCCAGCAGCGGGCAAACGAATGCAGATACGCAGTATTTT.

This clonotype was recorded many times. V gene TRBV6-6 combines with J gene TRBJ1-6, with a tentative D call TRBD1 (6 bases). This CDR3 has 14 amino acids. V lost 5 bases and J lost 9, with 14 bases in between. Per the germline V gene, CDR1 is MNHNY and CDR2 is SVGAGI (reference sequence). This chain's CDR3 is CASSTIQQGSPLHF. The CDR3 bases are TGTGCCAGCAGTACTATACAACAGGGTTCACCCCTCCACTTT.

The chain is built from TRBV12-3 or TRBV12-4 and TRBJ2-2, with TRBD1 matching 8 bases. The V segment lost 5 bases and the J segment 5 bases; nucleotides outside the gene matches: 10. CDR3 length: 16 residues. The CDR3 DNA sequence: TGTGCCAGCAGTCTACCACGGACAGGGCCGACCGGGGAGCTGTTTTTT. Protein sequence: CASSLPRTGPTGELFF.

The chain links TRBV27 to TRBJ2-2; 7 positions match TRBD2. Germline V gives CDR1 MNHEY, CDR2 SMNVEV (reference sequence). Trimming removed 6 bases from V and 1 base from J; junction bases left unmatched: 2. CDR3 size: 14 residues. The CDR3 DNA is TGTGCCAGCAGGCGGGAGCTGAACACCGGGGAGCTGTTTTTT. Its translation is CASRRELNTGELFF.

A word on this clonotype: This may stem from a read error, because a much larger clone lies one nucleotide away. The rearrangement uses TRBV7-9 and TRBJ2-1; tentatively, D is TRBD2 (6 bases). This CDR3 has 16 amino acids. CDR1 is SEHNR and CDR2 is FQNEAQ in the germline V gene (reference sequence). In DNA, the CDR3 is TGTGCCAGCAACTTATCCCCTAGCGTCGGTGGCAATGAGCAGTTCTTC. Its protein product is CASNLSPSVGGNEQFF.

This clonotype appeared many times. This chain connects TRBV11-2 to TRBJ2-1; D is unresolved. CDR1 SGHAT and CDR2 FQNNGV come from the germline V gene. Trimming took 5 bases from V and 9 from J, leaving 11 bases between them. This CDR3 region has 12 residues. For the CDR3, the DNA is TGTGCCAGCAGCAGAAAGCAAGCTGAGCAGTTCTTC. It translates to CASSRKQAEQFF.

Details on this clonotype: Given a much more abundant clone one base away, this may be a read error. The chain employs TRBV4-2 and TRBJ1-1; D is uncertain. V was cut by 1 base and J by 9 bases, with 9 bases left in between. Germline V gene data show CDR1 as LGHNA and CDR2 as YNFKEQ. This CDR3 has 12 amino acids. CDR3 region: CASSQGQEQAFF. For the CDR3, the DNA is TGTGCCAGCAGCCAAGGTCAGGAGCAAGCTTTCTTT.

This clonotype has just a few counts. This chain uses TRBV14 with TRBJ2-1; D unresolved. The germline CDR1 and CDR2 sequences are SGHDN and FVKESK. The CDR3 covers 14 residues. Deletions cut 1 base from V and 9 bases from J, with 13 bases between. DNA of the CDR3: TGTGCCAGCAGCCAAGGGCGCGAACTCGTTGAGCAGTTCTTC. Protein sequence: CASSQGRELVEQFF.

The chain employs TRBV6-6 and TRBJ1-1; a weak D match, TRBD1 (5 bases). The CDR3 sequence is 14 residues long. Germline V lookup: CDR1 MNHNY, CDR2 SVGAGI (reference sequence). V gave up 7 bases and J gave up 0 bases, with 12 bases separating them. The CDR3 loop is CASTPGAMNTEAFF. Here the CDR3 DNA reads TGTGCCAGCACCCCTGGGGCGATGAACACTGAAGCTTTCTTT.

This chain joins TRBV7-8 and TRBJ2-1; no firm D call. The germline CDR1 and CDR2 sequences are SGHVS and FQNEAQ. V lost 5 bases and J 3 bases, leaving 11 bases between the germline ends. The CDR3 consists of 14 residues. The CDR3 DNA reads TGTGCCAGCAGCCCTACAGTATTCTACAATGAGCAGTTCTTC. Its translation: CASSPTVFYNEQFF. The entire variable domain, with the rest obtained from reference TRBV7-8 and TRBJ2-1, is as follows: GAGVSQSPRYKVAKRGQDVALRCDPISGHVSLFWYQQALGQGPEFLTYFQNEAQLDKSGLPSDRFFAERPEGSVSTLKIQRTQQEDSAVYLCASSPTVFYNEQFFGPGTRLTVL.

The chain uses TRBV20-1 and TRBJ1-1; 8 bases are a match to TRBD1. Germline assignment: CDR1 DFQATT and CDR2 SNEGSKA (reference sequence). With V trimmed by 5 bases and J by 7 bases, 9 bases remained unmatched. The CDR3 length is 13 residues. CDR3 DNA: TGCAGTGCTTCAGACAGGGGTAGCCTTGAAGCTTTCTTT. Protein: CSASDRGSLEAFF.

Worth noting for this clonotype: One base away lies a much larger clone, so this may be a sequencing read error. V is TRBV7-2 and J is TRBJ2-1; 12 bases line up with TRBD1. CDR3 length: 16 amino acids. Germline trimming cut 5 bases from V and 6 bases from J; bases unmatched to any gene: 8. CDR1 SGHTA and CDR2 FQGNSA come from the germline V gene. The CDR3 here is CASSRPGTGGVNEQFF. The CDR3 region has the DNA TGTGCCAGCAGCAGACCCGGGACAGGGGGCGTCAATGAGCAGTTCTTC.

CDR3 sequence reads: CASSLQVLQETQYF. Written as DNA, the CDR3 is TGTGCCAGCAGCTTACAGGTGCTCCAAGAGACCCAGTACTTC. The rearrangement joins TRBV7-6 to TRBJ2-5; D gene uncertain. CDR1 is SGHVS and CDR2 is FNYEAQ in the germline V gene. This CDR3 has 14 residues. Trimming cost V 2 bases and J 1 base, with 8 bases left between them.